The T cell receptor beta chain under discussion was sequenced for a study of blood T cell repertoires in COVID-19. Background on the study: Specimens from acute and convalescent COVID-19 originated in the United States, Italy and Spain. PBMCs, B-cell-depleted T cells, or T cells were the source of the cDNA or gDNA that made up the material.

The CDR3 covers 12 residues. The ends were cut back, 5 bases at V and 12 bases at J, with 14 bases in the middle. Germline assignment: CDR1 SGHTA and CDR2 FQGTGA. Per the original methods: Estimated nucleated cell counts came from reference gene primer amplification. Here immunoSEQ multiplex PCR was the method, and the copy in TCRdb shows in-frame clones only, minus some. V and J calls and clone size follow that table, whereas D and trimming were derived from the DNA. The sample comprises roughly 70,000 clones, around four fifths of which are singletons, and approximately 24% rests with the top ten. This rearrangement joins TRBV7-3 to TRBJ2-1, with D perhaps TRBD2 (7 bases). The receptor was isolated from a man aged 60 to 69 with acute or convalescent COVID-19. Input material: peripheral blood. CDR3 coding DNA: TGTGCCAGCAGCAACGGGGGGCCAGCGCAGTTCTTC. Encoded protein: CASSNGGPAQFF.